The following is a T cell receptor beta chain sequence with its context. The CDR3 consists of 15 residues. In germline, CDR1 is SGHRS, CDR2 YFSETQ. V lost 0 bases and J lost 8, with 12 bases in between. Some clones are missing from TCRdb's copy, which holds only in-frame ones; the method was immunoSEQ multiplex PCR. The table has approximately 110,000 clones, approximately 81% seen once. These data are taken from a study of blood T cell repertoires in COVID-19. The sequence derives from a man older than 75 with acute or convalescent COVID-19. This chain connects TRBV5-1 to TRBJ1-6; D is possibly TRBD1 (6 bases). Material: peripheral blood. The CDR3 DNA reads TGCGCCAGCAGCTTGGCGGGTGACAGGTATTCACCCCTCCACTTT. Amino acids: CASSLAGDRYSPLHF.